This TCR beta chain was identified in a study of identical twins. Overall study findings and caveats: Out-of-frame TCR alpha sharing observed in monozygotic twins exceeded model estimates.

TCRdb used MiXCR to reprocess the 5' RACE reads, holding one entry per CDR3 protein. The sample holds roughly 1.6 million distinct CDR3 sequences; 25% to 35% are singletons and the top ten take around 0.25%. Germline V CDR1 and CDR2: LGHDT, YNNKEL (reference sequence). V lost 1 base and J 6 bases, leaving 9 bases between the germline ends. The CDR3 runs 14 residues. Comment on this clonotype: What it binds is unknown.

The chain recombines TRBV3-1 with TRBJ1-4; D is unclear. Material for sequencing was cord blood. The sequence was obtained from a newborn girl in good health. The CDR3 sequence is CASSQGVYDEKLFF. The DNA for the CDR3 is TGTGCCAGCAGCCAAGGGGTTTATGATGAAAAACTGTTTTTT.